Below are 25 T cell receptor beta chains sequenced from a single sample in a study of blood T cell repertoires in COVID-19. Assay used: immunoSEQ multiplex PCR; TCRdb lists only in-frame clones, some missing. The sample has a few hundred thousand clones; around nine tenths are singletons. Sequences were obtained from PBMCs or T cells enriched from blood (not recorded which). Every receptor here comes from a woman in her thirties or forties who had been exposed to COVID-19.

J is TRBJ1-5 and V is TRBV10-2, with TRBD1 as a possible D gene (5 bases). CDR3 length equals 13 residues. V shed 5 bases and J shed 8 bases, with 13 bases lying between them. Looked up from germline, CDR1 is WSHSY and CDR2 is SAAADI. Here the CDR3 reads CASSSGKFEPQHF. Written as DNA, the CDR3 is TGCGCCAGCAGTTCAGGGAAGTTTGAGCCCCAGCATTTT.

This clone was picked up one time. The CDR3 reads CASSLQGRVGGGAQPQHF. The CDR3 bases are TGTGCCAGCAGTCTACAAGGGCGTGTAGGGGGTGGAGCTCAGCCCCAGCATTTT. The V and J genes are TRBV6-6 and TRBJ1-5; TRBD1 is a possible D gene (6 bases). CDR3 length equals 18 residues. The V and J ends lost 5 bases and 6 bases respectively, with 26 bases between them. Germline V gene lookup returns CDR1 MNHNY and CDR2 SVGAGI (reference sequence).

The gene calls are TRBV6-5 and TRBJ2-4, with unresolved D. The germline V gene encodes CDR1 MNHEY and CDR2 SVGAGI. V lost 0 bases to trimming and J lost 6 bases, with 9 bases between them. This CDR3 comprises 14 residues. CDR3 sequence reads: CASSYSADLNIQYF. The CDR3 DNA is TGTGCCAGCAGTTACTCGGCGGATCTAAACATTCAGTACTTC.

The V gene is TRBV7-3, the J gene TRBJ2-3, with TRBD2 identical over 10 bases. Germline V gene lookup returns CDR1 SGHTA and CDR2 FQGTGA. Losses at the gene ends were 5 bases for V and 5 bases for J; bases not matched to a gene: 7. The CDR3 runs 15 residues. The CDR3 DNA follows: TGTGCCAGCAGCACATCGGGACTAGCGTTAGATACGCAGTATTTT. It is translated as CASSTSGLALDTQYF.

The rearrangement uses TRBV6-1 and TRBJ2-1; 10 nucleotides line up with TRBD1. The CDR3 runs 14 residues. Germline assignment: CDR1 MNHNS and CDR2 SASEGT. V gave up 1 base and J gave up 10 bases; unmatched junction bases: 4. The CDR3 region is CASSEGGQGWEQFF. In DNA, the CDR3 is TGTGCCAGCAGTGAAGGGGGACAGGGGTGGGAGCAGTTCTTC.

DNA of the CDR3: TGTGCCAGCAGCCAAGACACAGGGACATTTTATAATTCACCCCTCCACTTT. Residues: CASSQDTGTFYNSPLHF. The V and J genes are TRBV3-1 (or the pseudogene TRBV3-2) and TRBJ1-6; weak D call: TRBD1 (6 bases). The CDR3 consists of 17 residues. The ends were cut back, 0 bases at V and 4 bases at J, with 13 bases in the middle. Germline V gene sequence: CDR1 LGHDT, CDR2 YNNKEL (reference sequence).

The V and J genes are TRBV23-1 and TRBJ1-6; D may be TRBD1 (6 bases). Being an ORF, TRBV23-1 has a function that is uncertain. The CDR3 contains 19 residues. V lost 8 bases, J lost 0 bases, and 23 bases lay in between. The CDR3 DNA sequence: TGCGCCAGCGGCCCAACCGGGACACAACTAAGCTCCTATAATTCACCCCTCCACTTT. The encoded protein is CASGPTGTQLSSYNSPLHF.

J is TRBJ1-6 and V is TRBV28, with a possible D match to TRBD1 (5 bases). The V end was cut by 4 bases, the J end by 5 bases, with 6 bases between. Germline V gives CDR1 MDHEN, CDR2 SYDVKM. CDR3 length equals 13 residues. The CDR3 loop is CASSYRNNSPLHF. The CDR3 DNA follows: TGTGCCAGCAGTTACAGGAATAATTCACCCCTCCACTTT.

This clone was seen just once. The chain combines TRBV27 with TRBJ2-7; tentatively, D is TRBD1 (5 bases). Germline CDR1 MNHEY, CDR2 SMNVEV (reference sequence). V lost 5 bases and J 4 bases, leaving 15 bases between the germline ends. The CDR3 is made up of 14 amino acids. CDR3 protein: CASSPKGWGYEQYF. The CDR3 DNA is TGTGCCAGCAGTCCCAAGGGGTGGGGATACGAGCAGTACTTC.

The chain recombines TRBV9 with TRBJ2-5, with 9 bases fitting TRBD2. Germline V gene data show CDR1 as SGDLS and CDR2 as YYNGEE. Trimming cost V 4 bases and J 4 bases; bases outside gene matches: 14. The CDR3 loop spans 17 amino acids. CDR3 coding DNA: TGTGCCAGCAGCACCGGAGGCGGACTAGCGCCGCTAGAGACCCAGTACTTC. Protein sequence: CASSTGGGLAPLETQYF.

This clone was counted only a few times. The chain carries TRBV7-8 and TRBJ1-1; TRBD1 matches at 9 bases. Unmatched junction bases numbered 11, after V lost 5 bases and J lost 7 bases. The CDR3 is 15 residues long. The V gene's germline CDR1 is SGHVS and CDR2 FQNEAQ. CDR3 DNA sequence: TGTGCCAGCAGCCATCGGACAGGGGCCCGCGGTGAAGCTTTCTTT. Translation: CASSHRTGARGEAFF.

This rearrangement joins TRBV7-2 to TRBJ2-3; D is uncertain. The V gene lost 0 bases and the J gene lost 5 bases, with 18 bases spanning the gap. The CDR3 is made up of 17 amino acids. CDR1 is SGHTA, CDR2 FQGNSA, per germline. CDR3 in DNA: TGTGCCAGCAGCTTAGCCCTGACGACAAGTCGAATAGATACGCAGTATTTT. As protein: CASSLALTTSRIDTQYF.

This clone appeared once. V is TRBV18 and J is TRBJ1-1; tentatively, D is TRBD1 (6 bases). Trimming pared 2 bases from V and 3 bases from J, leaving 7 bases between. The CDR3 covers 13 residues. Germline CDR1 is KGHSH and CDR2 is LQKENI. The CDR3 spells CASSPKGDTEAFF. In DNA form, the CDR3 reads TGTGCCAGCTCACCAAAGGGGGACACTGAAGCTTTCTTT. Combining the CDR3 with reference TRBV18 and TRBJ1-1 gives the whole variable domain NAGVMQNPRHLVRRRGQEARLRCSPMKGHSHVYWYRQLPEEGLKFMVYLQKENIIDESGMPKERFSAEFPKEGPSILRIQQVVRGDSAAYFCASSPKGDTEAFFGQGTRLTVV.

This clone occurred once. The V call is TRBV4-1, the J call TRBJ1-1; D remains unclear. The germline gives CDR1 MGHRA, CDR2 YSYEKL. This CDR3 is 17 amino acids long. The germline V and J ends were trimmed by 4 bases and 8 bases, with 26 bases remaining between them. The CDR3 is CASSPTSGFTGSPEAFF. Written as DNA, the CDR3 is TGCGCCAGCAGCCCGACGTCGGGGTTTACGGGGTCCCCCGAAGCTTTCTTT.

This chain links TRBV5-1 with TRBJ1-3; 9 bases match TRBD1. The CDR3 runs 16 residues. V shed 0 bases and J 4 bases; nucleotides not matched to a gene: 5. Germline loops: CDR1 SGHRS, CDR2 YFSETQ. In DNA, the CDR3 is TGCGCCAGCAGCTTGGGTAGGACAGGGGCCGGAAACACCATATATTTT. Its protein is CASSLGRTGAGNTIYF. The full variable domain, completed using reference TRBV5-1 and TRBJ1-3, is KAGVTQTPRYLIKTRGQQVTLSCSPISGHRSVSWYQQTPGQGLQFLFEYFSETQRNKGNFPGRFSGRQFSNSRSEMNVSTLELGDSALYLCASSLGRTGAGNTIYFGEGSWLTVV.

The rearrangement uses TRBV4-1 and TRBJ1-1, with D perhaps matching TRBD1 (5 bases). The germline gives CDR1 MGHRA, CDR2 YSYEKL. The CDR3 length is 18 residues. Deletions cut 0 bases from V and 1 base from J, with 18 bases between. CDR3 in DNA: TGCGCCAGCAGCCAAGATGTTAACAGGCTTGGATCGAACACTGAAGCTTTCTTT. Residues: CASSQDVNRLGSNTEAFF.

For the CDR3, the DNA is TGTGCCACCAGCCTACGGACAGGGGGCTCGTACGAGCAGTACTTC. It is translated as CATSLRTGGSYEQYF. J is TRBJ2-7 and V is TRBV15; 11 bases align to TRBD1. Germline V gene sequence: CDR1 LNHNV, CDR2 YYDKDF (reference sequence). The CDR3 length is 15 residues. J lost 4 bases, V lost 5 bases, and 7 bases had no gene match.

The chain has TRBV7-2 and TRBJ2-1, with D possibly matching TRBD1 (5 bases). V was shortened by 2 bases and J by 8 bases, with 16 bases between the two germline ends. Germline values: CDR1 SGHTA, CDR2 FQGNSA. The CDR3 loop spans 15 amino acids. DNA of the CDR3: TGTGCCAGCAGCTTATCTTCCGGGCAGGGCTATGAGCAGTTCTTC. Encoded protein: CASSLSSGQGYEQFF.

This clone occurred a few times. This chain connects TRBV7-9 to TRBJ1-1; D is undetermined. This CDR3 has 14 residues. From germline, CDR1 is SEHNR and CDR2 FQNEAQ (reference sequence). Trimming removed 5 bases from V and 5 bases from J, with 15 bases in between. This CDR3 reads CASSRLMARTEAFF. Here the CDR3 DNA reads TGTGCCAGCAGCCGCTTGATGGCGAGGACTGAAGCTTTCTTT.

CDR3 protein: CASSPRLTGLQETQYF. Written as DNA, the CDR3 is TGCGCCAGCAGCCCGCGATTGACAGGTTTACAAGAGACCCAGTACTTC. V usage is TRBV4-1 and J usage is TRBJ2-5; D perhaps matches TRBD1 (6 bases). The V gene lost 4 bases and the J gene lost 2 bases, with 17 bases spanning the gap. Germline-derived CDR1 and CDR2 are MGHRA and YSYEKL. This CDR3 contains 16 residues.

This clone has only a few counts. The junction does not match germline at one end; this may be a read error. The CDR3 coding sequence is TGTGCCAGCAGTGAATCGTACGCCCGGGGGGCTTGCTTT. Its translation is CASSESYARGACF. The V gene is TRBV6-1, the J gene TRBJ1-5, with D maybe TRBD1 (6 bases). CDR3 length: 13 amino acids. Looked up from germline, CDR1 is MNHNS and CDR2 is SASEGT.

J is TRBJ1-3 and V is TRBV18, with 9 nucleotides matching TRBD1. Germline V CDR1 and CDR2: KGHSH, LQKENI. CDR3 length: 15 residues. V was clipped by 2 bases and J by 2 bases; unmatched bases: 1. This chain's CDR3 is CASSPTGGPGNTIYF. For the CDR3, the DNA is TGTGCCAGCTCACCAACAGGGGGCCCTGGAAACACCATATATTTT.

This clone was counted a few times. The rearrangement uses TRBV5-8 and TRBJ1-2; tentative D call: TRBD1 (6 bases). V lost 3 bases, J lost 12 bases, and 12 bases lay in between. This CDR3 spans 11 amino acids. Per the germline V gene, CDR1 is SGHTS and CDR2 is YDEGEE. The CDR3 bases are TGTGCCAGCAGCTCAGGTGACAGGAACACCTTC. It is translated as CASSSGDRNTF.

This chain joins TRBV24-1 and TRBJ2-5; D is ambiguous. From germline, CDR1 is KGHDR and CDR2 SFDVKD. There are 13 residues in the CDR3. The germline V and J ends were trimmed by 3 bases and 5 bases, with 9 bases remaining between them. CDR3 DNA: TGTGCCACCAGTGATGGCGGCCGGGAGACCCAGTACTTC. It yields the protein CATSDGGRETQYF.

V gene TRBV5-5 combines with J gene TRBJ1-3; no clear D gene. Germline lookup yields CDR1 SGHKS and CDR2 YYEKEE (reference sequence). The CDR3 consists of 13 residues. V was pared by 4 bases and J by 7 bases, with 12 bases between. CDR3 amino acids: CASSRGGSNTIYF. The CDR3 DNA reads TGTGCCAGCAGCCGCGGTGGCTCCAACACCATATATTTT.